The sequence of this TCR beta chain was determined in a study of Ad26.COV2.S vaccination and SARS-CoV-2 variants. Study outcomes and limitations: Vaccinated individuals (as opposed to placebo recipients) had higher spike-specific TCR breadth. For non-spike TCRs, breadth in vaccine recipients resembled that in placebo recipients. TCR breadth and depth analyses may have underestimated total T cell responses.

Libraries were prepared by immunoSEQ multiplex PCR; TCRdb keeps only in-frame clonotypes and omits some of them. The sample carries around 94,000 clones, 80% recorded once. V lost 7 bases and J lost 3; bases outside the gene matches: 10. The CDR3 loop spans 15 amino acids. Germline V gives CDR1 SQVTM, CDR2 ANQGSEA. This clone was observed a few times. Its specificity is unknown. This clonotype originated in a human donor who had recovered from COVID-19. The sample here was peripheral blood, taken after recovery from COVID-19. The chain carries TRBV29-1 and TRBJ2-1; 9 nucleotides align to TRBD2. In nucleotides, the CDR3 is TGCAGCGCTGCCCGGGATAGCGGGAGCTACAATGAGCAGTTCTTC. This encodes CSAARDSGSYNEQFF.